The text below deals with one T cell receptor beta chain. A read error is possible here, since a much larger clone lies one base away. This entry belongs to a study of shared clonotypes between healthy human individuals. Using immunoSEQ multiplex PCR, the repertoire was profiled, and TCRdb retains in-frame clones only, with some absent. The data contain over 400,000 clones, around 73% of them singletons. CDR1 is SGHRS and CDR2 is YFSETQ in the germline V gene. The CDR3 contains 16 residues. V gene TRBV5-1 combines with J gene TRBJ1-4; maybe TRBD1 (6 bases). Sequencing was carried out using PBMCs. This receptor was identified in a middle-aged woman in good health. Some clones in this sample may be carry-over from other donors' samples. DNA for the CDR3: TGCGCCAGCAGTATAGGGGGGGCGAGTCGCGATGAAAGACTGTTTTTT. This sequence encodes CASSIGGASRDERLFF.